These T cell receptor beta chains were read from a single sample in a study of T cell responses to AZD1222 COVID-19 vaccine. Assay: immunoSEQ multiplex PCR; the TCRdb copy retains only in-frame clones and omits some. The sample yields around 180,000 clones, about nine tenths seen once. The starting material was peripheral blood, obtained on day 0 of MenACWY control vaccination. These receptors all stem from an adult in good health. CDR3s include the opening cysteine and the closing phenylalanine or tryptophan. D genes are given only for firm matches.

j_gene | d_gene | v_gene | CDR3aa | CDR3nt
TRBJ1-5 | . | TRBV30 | CAWNSGQDQPQHF | TGTGCCTGGAATAGTGGGCAAGATCAGCCCCAGCATTTT
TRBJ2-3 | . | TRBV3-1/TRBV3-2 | CASSPGQTDTQYF | TGTGCCAGCAGCCCGGGGCAGACAGATACGCAGTATTTT
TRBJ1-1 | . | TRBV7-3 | CASSLYGNTEAFF | TGTGCCAGCAGCTTATATGGAAACACTGAAGCTTTCTTT
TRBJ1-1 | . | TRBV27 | CASSTHGGDTEAFF | TGTGCCAGCAGTACTCATGGGGGGGACACTGAAGCTTTCTTT
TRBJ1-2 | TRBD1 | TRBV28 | CASSLGTGNYGYTF | TGTGCCAGCAGTTTAGGGACAGGGAACTATGGCTACACCTTC
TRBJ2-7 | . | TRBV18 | CASSPPGRDSYEQYF | TGTGCCAGCTCACCACCGGGCAGGGACTCCTACGAGCAGTACTTC
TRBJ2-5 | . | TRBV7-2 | CASSFGDQETQYF | TGTGCCAGCAGCTTTGGCGACCAAGAGACCCAGTACTTC
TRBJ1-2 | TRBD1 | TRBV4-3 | CASSQKPGQPYGYTF | TGCGCCAGCAGCCAGAAGCCGGGACAGCCCTATGGCTACACCTTC
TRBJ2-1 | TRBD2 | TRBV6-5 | CATYPTSGRTDEQFF | TGTGCCACCTACCCGACTAGCGGGAGAACAGATGAGCAGTTCTTC
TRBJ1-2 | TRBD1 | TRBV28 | CASRPGGANYGYTF | TGTGCCAGCAGGCCAGGGGGCGCTAACTATGGCTACACCTTC
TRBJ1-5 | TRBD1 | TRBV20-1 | CSDRGNQPQHF | TGCTCGGACAGGGGCAATCAGCCCCAGCATTTT
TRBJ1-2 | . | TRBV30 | CAWSVLGAGHYGYTF | TGTGCCTGGAGTGTACTTGGGGCAGGGCACTATGGCTACACCTTC
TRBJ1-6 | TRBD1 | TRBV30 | CAWSNQQGSSNSPLHF | TGTGCCTGGAGCAACCAACAGGGGTCGTCTAATTCACCCCTCCACTTT
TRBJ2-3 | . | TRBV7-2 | CASSFYIGGASDTQYF | TGTGCCAGCAGCTTCTATATCGGGGGTGCCTCAGATACGCAGTATTTT
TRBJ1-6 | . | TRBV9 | CASSGGAGHNSPLHF | TGTGCCAGCAGTGGAGGGGCAGGGCATAATTCACCCCTCCACTTT
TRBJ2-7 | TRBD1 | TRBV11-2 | CASSLTTGGSYYEQYF | TGTGCCAGCAGCCTTACAACAGGGGGCAGTTATTACGAGCAGTACTTC
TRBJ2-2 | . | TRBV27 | CASSYMGPGELFF | TGTGCCAGCAGTTACATGGGGCCCGGGGAGCTGTTTTTT
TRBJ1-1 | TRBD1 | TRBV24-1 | CATSDSRGLNTEAFF | TGTGCCACCAGTGATTCAAGGGGGCTGAACACTGAAGCTTTCTTT
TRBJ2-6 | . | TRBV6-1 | CASSEFSPGGGSSGANVLTF | TGTGCCAGCAGTGAATTTTCGCCCGGGGGCGGAAGCTCTGGGGCCAACGTCCTGACTTTC
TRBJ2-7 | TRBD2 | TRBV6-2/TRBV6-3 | CASSTSAGGTYEQYF | TGTGCCAGCAGCACCAGCGCGGGGGGCACCTACGAGCAGTACTTC